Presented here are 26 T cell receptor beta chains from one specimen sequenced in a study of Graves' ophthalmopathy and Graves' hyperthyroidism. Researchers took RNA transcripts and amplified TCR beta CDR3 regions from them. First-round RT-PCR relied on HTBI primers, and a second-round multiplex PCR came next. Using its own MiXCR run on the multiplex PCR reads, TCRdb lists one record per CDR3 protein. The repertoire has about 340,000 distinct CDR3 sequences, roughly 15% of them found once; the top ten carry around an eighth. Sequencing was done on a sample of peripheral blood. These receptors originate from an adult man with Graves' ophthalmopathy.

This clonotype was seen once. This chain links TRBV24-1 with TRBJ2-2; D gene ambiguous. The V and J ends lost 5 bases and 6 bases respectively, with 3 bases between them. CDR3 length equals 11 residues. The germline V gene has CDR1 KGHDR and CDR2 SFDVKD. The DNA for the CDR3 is TGTGCCACCAGTGGGGCCGGGGAGCTGTTTTTT. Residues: CATSGAGELFF.

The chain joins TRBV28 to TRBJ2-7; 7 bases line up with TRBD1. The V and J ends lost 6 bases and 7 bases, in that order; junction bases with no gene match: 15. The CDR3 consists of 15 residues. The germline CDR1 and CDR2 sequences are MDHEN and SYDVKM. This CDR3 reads CASSSVIGTVKEQYF. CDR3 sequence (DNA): TGTGCCAGCAGCTCCGTTATAGGGACAGTGAAGGAGCAGTACTTC.

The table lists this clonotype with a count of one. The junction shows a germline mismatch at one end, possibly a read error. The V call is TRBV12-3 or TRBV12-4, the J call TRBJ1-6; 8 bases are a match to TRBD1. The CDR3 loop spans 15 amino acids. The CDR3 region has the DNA TGTGCCAGCAGACCCAGACAGGGGAGAAATTCACCCCACCACTTT. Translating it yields CASRPRQGRNSPHHF.

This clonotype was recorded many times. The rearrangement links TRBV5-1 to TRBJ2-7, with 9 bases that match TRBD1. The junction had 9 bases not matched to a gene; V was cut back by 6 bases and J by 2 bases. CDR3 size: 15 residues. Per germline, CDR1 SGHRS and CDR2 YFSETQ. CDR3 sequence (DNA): TGCGCCAGCAATCCTGGGGACAGGGCCCCCTACGAGCAGTACTTC. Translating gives CASNPGDRAPYEQYF.

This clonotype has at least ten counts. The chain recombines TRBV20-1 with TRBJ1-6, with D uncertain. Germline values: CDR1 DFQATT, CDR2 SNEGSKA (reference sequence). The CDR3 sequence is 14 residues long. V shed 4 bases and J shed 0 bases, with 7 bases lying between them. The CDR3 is CSAMFNSYNSPLHF. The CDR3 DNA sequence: TGCAGTGCTATGTTTAACTCCTATAATTCACCCCTCCACTTT.

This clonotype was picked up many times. The chain's CDR3 is CASSEGYTGELFF. The CDR3 nucleotides are TGTGCCAGCAGTGAAGGATACACCGGGGAGCTGTTTTTT. V and J are TRBV6-1 and TRBJ2-2; D not certain. Trimming removed 1 base from V and 3 bases from J, with 3 bases in between. The germline gives CDR1 MNHNS, CDR2 SASEGT. This CDR3 contains 13 residues.

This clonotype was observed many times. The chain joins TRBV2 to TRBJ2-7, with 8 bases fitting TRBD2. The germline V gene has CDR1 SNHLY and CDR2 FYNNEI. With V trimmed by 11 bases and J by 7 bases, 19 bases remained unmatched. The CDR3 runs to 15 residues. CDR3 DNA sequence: TGTGCCGGCAAACCTTCCCTAGCGGGTTTTCGGGAGCAGTACTTC. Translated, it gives CAGKPSLAGFREQYF.

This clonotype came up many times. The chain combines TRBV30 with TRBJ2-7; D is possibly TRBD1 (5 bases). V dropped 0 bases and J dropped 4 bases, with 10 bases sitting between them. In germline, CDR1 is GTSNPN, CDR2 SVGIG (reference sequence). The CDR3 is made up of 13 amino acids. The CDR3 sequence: CAWSVRGAYEQYF. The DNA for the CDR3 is TGTGCCTGGAGTGTAAGGGGTGCTTACGAGCAGTACTTC.

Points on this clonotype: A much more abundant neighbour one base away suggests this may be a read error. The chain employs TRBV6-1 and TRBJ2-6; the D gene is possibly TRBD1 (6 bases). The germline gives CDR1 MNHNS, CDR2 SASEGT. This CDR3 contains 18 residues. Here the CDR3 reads CASSEAIISVSGVNVLTF. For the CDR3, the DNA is TGTGCCAGCAGTGAAGCGATTATATCCGTGTCAGGGGTCAACGTCCTGACTTTC.

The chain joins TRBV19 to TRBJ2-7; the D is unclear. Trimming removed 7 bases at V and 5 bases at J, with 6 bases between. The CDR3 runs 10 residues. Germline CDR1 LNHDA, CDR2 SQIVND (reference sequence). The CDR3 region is CASKGNEQYF. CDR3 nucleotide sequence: TGTGCCAGTAAAGGGAACGAGCAGTACTTC.

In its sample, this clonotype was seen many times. This CDR3 reads CASSDRDGSPLHF. In nucleotides, the CDR3 is TGTGCCAGCTCGGACAGGGACGGGTCACCCCTCCACTTT. V is TRBV6-2 or TRBV6-3 and J is TRBJ1-6, with TRBD1 matching 8 bases. V was clipped by 8 bases and J by 10 bases; unmatched bases: 7. The CDR3 contains 13 residues. Germline V gene sequence: CDR1 MNHEY, CDR2 SVGEGT.

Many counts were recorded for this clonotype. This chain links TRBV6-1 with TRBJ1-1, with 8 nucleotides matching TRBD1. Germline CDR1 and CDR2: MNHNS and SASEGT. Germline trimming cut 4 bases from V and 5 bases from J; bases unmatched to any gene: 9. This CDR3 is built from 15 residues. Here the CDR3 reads CASSGAGGVGTEAFF. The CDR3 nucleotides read TGTGCCAGCAGTGGGGCAGGGGGCGTGGGGACTGAAGCTTTCTTT.

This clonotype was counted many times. CDR3: CASSREEFVYKGYYEQYF. CDR3 bases: TGTGCCAGCAGTCGGGAGGAGTTTGTGTATAAGGGGTACTACGAGCAGTACTTC. The chain joins TRBV12-3 or TRBV12-4 to TRBJ2-7; 7 nucleotides line up with TRBD2. Trimming took 5 bases from V and 3 from J; bases not matched to a gene: 19. The CDR3 spans 18 residues.

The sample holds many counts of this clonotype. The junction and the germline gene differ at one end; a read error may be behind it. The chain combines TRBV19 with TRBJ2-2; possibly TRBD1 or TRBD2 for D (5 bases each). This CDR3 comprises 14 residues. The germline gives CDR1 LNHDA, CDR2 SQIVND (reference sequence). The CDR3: CASKNRDVTGELFF. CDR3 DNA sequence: TGTGCCAGTAAAAACCGGGACGTAACCGGCGAGCTGTTTTTT.

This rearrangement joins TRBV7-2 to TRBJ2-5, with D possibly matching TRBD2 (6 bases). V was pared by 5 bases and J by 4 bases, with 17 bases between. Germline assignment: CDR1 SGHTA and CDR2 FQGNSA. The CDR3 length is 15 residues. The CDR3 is CASSGGTADVETQYF. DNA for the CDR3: TGTGCCAGCAGCGGAGGGACCGCGGACGTAGAGACCCAGTACTTC.

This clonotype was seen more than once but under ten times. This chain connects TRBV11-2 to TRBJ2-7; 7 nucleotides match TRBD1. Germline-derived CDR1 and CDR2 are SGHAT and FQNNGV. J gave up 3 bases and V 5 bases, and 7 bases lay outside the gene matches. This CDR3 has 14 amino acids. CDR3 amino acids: CASSPTGQSYEQYF. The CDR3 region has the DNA TGTGCCAGCAGCCCGACGGGACAGAGCTACGAGCAGTACTTC.

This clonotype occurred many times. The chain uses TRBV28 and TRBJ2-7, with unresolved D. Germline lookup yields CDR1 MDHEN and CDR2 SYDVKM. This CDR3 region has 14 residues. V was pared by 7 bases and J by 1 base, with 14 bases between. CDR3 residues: CASTSMGFSYEQYF. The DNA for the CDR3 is TGTGCCAGCACCTCAATGGGGTTTTCCTACGAGCAGTACTTC.

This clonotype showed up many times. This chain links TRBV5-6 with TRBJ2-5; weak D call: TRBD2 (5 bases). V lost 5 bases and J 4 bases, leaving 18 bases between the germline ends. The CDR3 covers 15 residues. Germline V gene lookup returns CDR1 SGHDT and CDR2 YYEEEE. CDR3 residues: CASRASGFAGETQYF. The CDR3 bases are TGTGCCAGCAGGGCCTCGGGGTTTGCCGGAGAGACCCAGTACTTC.

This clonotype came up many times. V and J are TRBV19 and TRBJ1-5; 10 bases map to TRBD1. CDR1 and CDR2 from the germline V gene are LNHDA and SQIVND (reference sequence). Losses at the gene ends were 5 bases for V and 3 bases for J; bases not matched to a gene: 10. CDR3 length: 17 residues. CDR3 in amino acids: CASSSGTGVSHNQPQHF. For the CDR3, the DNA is TGTGCCAGTAGTTCCGGGACAGGGGTCAGCCACAATCAGCCCCAGCATTTT.

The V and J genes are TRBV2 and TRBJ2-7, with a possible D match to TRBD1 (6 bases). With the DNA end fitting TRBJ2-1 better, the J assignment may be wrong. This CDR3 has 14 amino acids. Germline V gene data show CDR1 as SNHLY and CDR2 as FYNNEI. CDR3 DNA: TGTGCCAGCAGAGGGGCACAGGGTACCCACGAGCAGTTCTTC. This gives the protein CASRGAQGTHEQFF.

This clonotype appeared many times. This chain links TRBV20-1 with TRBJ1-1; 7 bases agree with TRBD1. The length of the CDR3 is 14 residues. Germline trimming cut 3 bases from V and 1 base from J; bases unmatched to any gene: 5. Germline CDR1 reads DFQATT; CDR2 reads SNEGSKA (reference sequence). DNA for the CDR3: TGCAGTGCTAGGGAACAGGGGAAGAACACTGAAGCTTTCTTT. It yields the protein CSAREQGKNTEAFF.

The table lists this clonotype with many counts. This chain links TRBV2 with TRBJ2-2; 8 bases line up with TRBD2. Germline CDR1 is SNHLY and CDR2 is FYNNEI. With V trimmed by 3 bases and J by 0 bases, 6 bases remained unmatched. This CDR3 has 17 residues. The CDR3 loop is CASSEGREATNTGELFF. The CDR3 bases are TGTGCCAGCAGTGAGGGGCGGGAGGCAACGAACACCGGGGAGCTGTTTTTT.

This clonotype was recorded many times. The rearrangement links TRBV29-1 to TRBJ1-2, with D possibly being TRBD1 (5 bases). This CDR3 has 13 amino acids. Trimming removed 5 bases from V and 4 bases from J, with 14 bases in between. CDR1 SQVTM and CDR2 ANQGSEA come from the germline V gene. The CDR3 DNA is TGCAGCGTTCGGGGGGTTCTCTCCTATGGCTACACCTTC. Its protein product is CSVRGVLSYGYTF.

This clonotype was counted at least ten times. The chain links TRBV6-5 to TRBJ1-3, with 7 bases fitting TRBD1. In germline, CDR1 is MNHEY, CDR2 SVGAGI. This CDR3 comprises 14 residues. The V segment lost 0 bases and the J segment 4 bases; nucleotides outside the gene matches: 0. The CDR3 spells CASSYSDRGNTIYF. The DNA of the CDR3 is TGTGCCAGCAGTTACTCGGACAGGGGAAACACCATATATTTT.

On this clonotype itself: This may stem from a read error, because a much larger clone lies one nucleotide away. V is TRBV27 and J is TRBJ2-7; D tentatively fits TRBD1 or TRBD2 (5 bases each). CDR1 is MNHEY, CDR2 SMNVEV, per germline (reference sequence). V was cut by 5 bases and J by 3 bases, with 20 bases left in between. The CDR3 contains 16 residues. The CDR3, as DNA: TGTGCCAGCAGTCCACTCCCCGGGGCACGATTCTACGAGCAGTACTTC. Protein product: CASSPLPGARFYEQYF.

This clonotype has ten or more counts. The CDR3 reads CASSWGRESGANVLTF. CDR3 bases: TGCGCCAGCAGCTGGGGACGTGAGAGTGGGGCCAACGTCCTGACTTTC. The chain has TRBV5-1 and TRBJ2-6; D may match TRBD1 or TRBD2 (5 bases each). V was trimmed by 3 bases and J by 3 bases, leaving 13 bases between them. Germline V CDR1 and CDR2: SGHRS, YFSETQ. The CDR3 has 16 amino acids. Full variable domain (rest looked up from reference TRBV5-1 and TRBJ2-6): KAGVTQTPRYLIKTRGQQVTLSCSPISGHRSVSWYQQTPGQGLQFLFEYFSETQRNKGNFPGRFSGRQFSNSRSEMNVSTLELGDSALYLCASSWGRESGANVLTFGAGSRLTVL.